This T cell receptor beta chain was sequenced for a study of immune characteristics of hereditary and idiopathic chronic pancreatitis. In regard to this clone: Its matching antigen is unknown.

Generated by immunoSEQ multiplex PCR, the TCRdb table keeps only in-frame clones and is missing some. This sample carries fewer than 10,000 clones, roughly 77% of them seen once, and the ten largest clones take 13% to 15%. The CDR3 is 15 amino acids. Germline V gene lookup returns CDR1 SEHNR and CDR2 FQNEAQ (reference sequence). Trimming stripped 2 bases from V and 2 bases from J, with 12 bases between. Overall study results and limits: Hereditary and idiopathic cases differed in TRBV10, TRBV19, TRBV23 and TRBV5 usage. TCRbeta diversity rose and clonality fell in both pancreatitis groups versus controls.

The pancreas tissue came from patients undergoing total pancreatectomy with islet autotransplantation. TCR beta sequencing used genomic DNA from unsorted bulk pancreas tissue. The material sequenced was pancreas tissue with idiopathic chronic pancreatitis. The chain carries TRBV7-9 and TRBJ2-5; the D gene could be TRBD1 or TRBD2 (5 bases each). This sequence was found in a human donor with chronic pancreatitis. CDR3 nucleotide sequence: TGTGCCAGCAGCTTATCGATGGGGGTGCAAGAGACCCAGTACTTC. Protein: CASSLSMGVQETQYF.